This is a list of T cell receptor beta chains from one sample in a study of cytomegalovirus exposure and HLA in healthy donors. TCRdb keeps only in-frame clones here, not all; method: immunoSEQ multiplex PCR. The sample lists about 360,000 clones, more than 80% seen once, with roughly 0.83% in the top ten. The material sequenced was PBMCs. The receptors derive from a woman aged 18-29 years in good health and CMV-seronegative. CDR3s include the opening cysteine and the closing phenylalanine or tryptophan. Each record gives: D gene, V gene, clone size, J gene, CDR3 DNA, CDR3 protein. A D gene is named only where the DNA matches it firmly. Size is omitted from some rows. Given values are once, few, many or a class for expanded clones.

>-|TRBV18|-|TRBJ2-3
TGTGCCAGCTCACCCCCTAGCACAGATACGCAGTATTTT
CASSPPSTDTQYF
>-|TRBV30|-|TRBJ1-4
TGTGCCTGGAGGTACATCACAACTAATGAAAAACTGTTTTTT
CAWRYITTNEKLFF
>-|TRBV2|-|TRBJ1-5
TGTGCCAGCAGTGAATTCGCCTCCGGGGGTAGCAATCAGCCCCAGCATTTT
CASSEFASGGSNQPQHF
>-|TRBV5-1|-|TRBJ2-6
TGCGCCAGCAGTTCGGGACACCAGAGCTCTGGGGCCAACGTCCTGACTTTC
CASSSGHQSSGANVLTF
>-|TRBV6-5|-|TRBJ2-3
TGTGCCAGCAGTTCCAGGGTCCATACGCAGTATTTT
CASSSRVHTQYF
>-|TRBV2|-|TRBJ1-5
TGTGCCAGCAGGGACAGCCTTTATCAGCCCCAGCATTTT
CASRDSLYQPQHF
>TRBD1|TRBV4-1|-|TRBJ2-1
TGCGCCAGCAGCCAAGATCAGGACAGGAGCTACTACAATGAGCAGTTCTTC
CASSQDQDRSYYNEQFF
>TRBD1|TRBV11-2|few|TRBJ1-2
TGTGCCAGCAGTACCGGGACAGGGGCGCCAGGCTACACCTTC
CASSTGTGAPGYTF
>TRBD2|TRBV5-1|-|TRBJ2-5
TGCGCCAGCAGCTTGGCCACAGGGACTAGCGGTGAAGAGACCCAGTACTTC
CASSLATGTSGEETQYF
>TRBD1|TRBV5-1|-|TRBJ2-2
TGCGCCAGCAGCACGGACAGGGCAGGCACCGGGGAGCTGTTTTTT
CASSTDRAGTGELFF
>-|TRBV6-5|-|TRBJ2-5
TGTGCCAGCACCGAGGGGGTAGCGCGCAAGACCCAGTACTTC
CASTEGVARKTQYF